These 10 T cell receptor beta chains originate from one sample sequenced in a study of T cells after yellow fever vaccination (dated by TCRdb to the late 2010s). Library method: 5' RACE. The sequencer was an Illumina HiSeq 2500. TCRdb's own reprocessing of the public reads used fastp at Q25 and MiXCR and kept productive beta chains. Each record represents a unique CDR3 protein, reported with the most common genes and DNA among its rows. The table for this sample lists about 240,000 distinct CDR3 sequences; 6.9% of them were counted only once. In total, the top ten clones hold approximately 0.84% of the sample. The sample's treatment or condition label, in plain terms: live attenuated yellow fever vaccine strain. Sequences were derived from CD4+ T cells sorted from PBMCs, sampled 15 days after the yellow fever booster vaccination. These receptors were taken from a man aged 25-45 years who received the YFV17D yellow fever vaccine.

This clonotype was counted between two and nine times. The chain combines TRBV7-2 with TRBJ2-3; 7 bases agree with TRBD1. Germline CDR1 is SGHTA and CDR2 is FQGNSA. Trimming removed 0 bases from V and 3 bases from J; junction bases left unmatched: 12. CDR3 length: 18 amino acids. The CDR3 here is CASSLARKGARLTDTQYF. In DNA, the CDR3 is TGTGCCAGCAGCTTAGCGCGGAAGGGGGCGAGGTTGACAGATACGCAGTATTTT.

The gene calls are TRBV7-2 and TRBJ2-2; 13 positions agree with TRBD2. The CDR3 loop spans 16 amino acids. The trim removed 4 bases at V and 3 bases at J, leaving 2 bases unmatched. From germline, CDR1 is SGHTA and CDR2 FQGNSA. CDR3 nucleotides: TGTGCCAGCAGCTCCGGGACTAGCGGGGACACCGGGGAGCTGTTTTTT. Its protein product is CASSSGTSGDTGELFF.

The V and J genes are TRBV6-5 and TRBJ1-1, with 8 bases lining up with TRBD1. Unmatched junction bases numbered 8, after V lost 0 bases and J lost 5 bases. CDR1 and CDR2 from the germline V gene are MNHEY and SVGAGI. The CDR3 totals 16 residues. For the CDR3, the DNA is TGTGCCAGCAGTTACTCGACAGGGGTATCGAGAACTGAAGCTTTCTTT. Translating gives CASSYSTGVSRTEAFF.

This clonotype has just a few counts. V gene TRBV14 combines with J gene TRBJ2-2, with TRBD1 identical over 7 bases. Germline CDR1 and CDR2: SGHDN and FVKESK. This CDR3 has 14 amino acids. V lost 2 bases, J lost 6 bases, and 3 bases stayed unmatched. The CDR3 DNA sequence: TGTGCCAGCAGCCAACAACAGGGGTCCGGGGAGCTGTTTTTT. Translated: CASSQQQGSGELFF. Using reference TRBV14 and TRBJ2-2 for the parts outside the CDR3, the full variable domain is EAGVTQFPSHSVIEKGQTVTLRCDPISGHDNLYWYRRVMGKEIKFLLHFVKESKQDESGMPNNRFLAERTGGTYSTLKVQPAELEDSGVYFCASSQQQGSGELFFGEGSRLTVL.

This sequence joins TRBV29-1 and TRBJ2-1; 10 positions match TRBD2. The germline gives CDR1 SQVTM, CDR2 ANQGSEA. The ends lost 4 bases at V and 6 bases at J; junction bases unmatched: 15. CDR3 size: 17 residues. The CDR3 DNA is TGCAGCGTTGCCCCAGGGGGGAATAGCGGGAGGTTCAATGAGCAGTTCTTC. This sequence encodes CSVAPGGNSGRFNEQFF.

The table lists this clonotype with many counts. This chain uses TRBV29-1 with TRBJ2-3, with D tentatively TRBD1 (5 bases). CDR3 length equals 12 residues. Germline V gene lookup returns CDR1 SQVTM and CDR2 ANQGSEA. With 8 bases removed from V and 6 bases from J, the gap between germline ends came to 15 bases. Here the CDR3 reads CSSLSGWDTQYF. DNA of the CDR3: TGCAGCTCACTATCAGGGTGGGATACGCAGTATTTT.

The V and J genes are TRBV19 and TRBJ2-4; D is uncertain. V was clipped by 3 bases and J by 8 bases, with 11 bases between them. CDR3 size: 13 residues. Germline loops: CDR1 LNHDA, CDR2 SQIVND (reference sequence). Here the CDR3 reads CASSISGVDIQYF. CDR3 nucleotides: TGTGCCAGTAGTATTAGTGGCGTGGACATTCAGTACTTC.

This clonotype has a count of ten or more. This chain links TRBV6-5 with TRBJ1-2; D unclear. Trimming took off 4 bases at V and 4 bases at J, with 13 bases between the two ends. Looked up from germline, CDR1 is MNHEY and CDR2 is SVGAGI. CDR3 length: 14 residues. CDR3 region: CASSSPTGVYGYTF. The CDR3 nucleotides read TGTGCCAGCAGTTCGCCGACCGGAGTCTATGGCTACACCTTC.

There are a few counts of this clonotype. J is TRBJ2-4 and V is TRBV28; a possible D gene is TRBD2 (7 bases). Germline V CDR1 and CDR2: MDHEN, SYDVKM. The CDR3 has 13 amino acids. The V gene lost 5 bases and the J gene lost 8 bases, with 13 bases spanning the gap. The DNA of the CDR3 is TGTGCCAGCAGTAGGGGGGGGCGAGACATTCAGTACTTC. It yields the protein CASSRGGRDIQYF. Looking up the rest from reference TRBV28 and TRBJ2-4 gives the full variable domain: DVKVTQSSRYLVKRTGEKVFLECVQDMDHENMFWYRQDPGLGLRLIYFSYDVKMKEKGDIPEGYSVSREKKERFSLILESASTNQTSMYLCASSRGGRDIQYFGAGTRLSVL.

The chain links TRBV3-1 to TRBJ2-1; TRBD1 matches at 12 bases. V lost 4 bases and J lost 8; bases outside the gene matches: 6. Germline V gives CDR1 LGHDT, CDR2 YNNKEL (reference sequence). The length of the CDR3 is 15 residues. The CDR3: CASSLGGQGADEQFF. The CDR3 region has the DNA TGTGCCAGCAGCCTAGGGGGACAGGGGGCCGATGAGCAGTTCTTC.